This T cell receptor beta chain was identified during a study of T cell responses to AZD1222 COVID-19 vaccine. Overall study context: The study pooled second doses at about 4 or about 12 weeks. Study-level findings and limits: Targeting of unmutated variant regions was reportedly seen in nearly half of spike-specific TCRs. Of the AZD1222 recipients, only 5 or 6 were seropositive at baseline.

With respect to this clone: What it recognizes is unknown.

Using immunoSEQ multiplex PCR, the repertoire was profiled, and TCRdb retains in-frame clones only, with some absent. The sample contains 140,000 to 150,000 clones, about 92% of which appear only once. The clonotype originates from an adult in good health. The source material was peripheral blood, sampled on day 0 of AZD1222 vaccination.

The CDR3 loop reads CASTPFEQAANEQFF. The CDR3, as DNA: TGTGCCAGTACCCCCTTCGAGCAAGCGGCAAATGAGCAGTTCTTC. The V call is TRBV19, the J call TRBJ2-1; D is perhaps TRBD2 (5 bases). The CDR3 extends over 15 amino acids. Trimming took 7 bases from V and 7 from J, leaving 20 bases between them. The germline CDR1 and CDR2 sequences are LNHDA and SQIVND (reference sequence).